The clone carrying this T cell receptor (beta chain) was detected only a few times. Its specificity is unknown. The CDR3 runs to 12 residues. Trimming shortened V by 2 bases and J by 7 bases, and 9 bases separated the two germline ends. Germline lookup yields CDR1 DFQATT and CDR2 SNEGSKA (reference sequence). The data are from a study of CD8 T cells in ankylosing spondylitis. Notes on the study in general: The study looked at matched synovial fluid samples from ankylosing spondylitis patients. Disease-linked clones were reported to be significantly enriched there. Disease-linked clones displayed a CD8+ phenotype and appeared relatively rarely in peripheral blood. It appeared that ankylosing spondylitis blood was characterized by a TCR beta motif of about eight highly homologous variants.

TCRdb independently ran MiXCR on the 5' RACE reads; one entry per CDR3 protein. Of approximately 140,000 distinct CDR3 sequences in the sample, roughly 15% are singletons; the top ten hold 25% to 40%. This clonotype originated in a male donor with ankylosing spondylitis. The specimen sequenced was blood, either unsorted or a sorted T cell fraction (not recorded which). The V call is TRBV20-1, the J call TRBJ2-1; the D is unclear. CDR3 sequence: CSARPGLNEQFF. As DNA, the CDR3 is TGCAGTGCTAGACCAGGTCTAAATGAGCAGTTCTTC.